This TCR beta chain was captured by sequencing in a study of response to subunit inactivated influenza vaccine. Findings of the study overall: Authors suggested each seasonal influenza vaccination recruits few new T cells.

Points on this clonotype: Its antigen remains unknown.

TCRdb analysed the RT-PCR reads with MiXCR anew, one entry per CDR3 protein. The data show 530,000 or so distinct CDR3 sequences, with 12% to 15% seen just once and 11% held by the top ten. V lost 6 bases to trimming and J lost 3 bases; unmatched junction nucleotides: 6. Germline V gene data show CDR1 as SQVTM and CDR2 as ANQGSEA. CDR3 length: 14 residues. The rearrangement links TRBV29-1 to TRBJ2-3, with 10 bases that match TRBD2. The TCR was taken from a man aged 50-59 years who received an inactivated influenza vaccine. The sample in question was PBMCs from blood, obtained 11 to 12 days after vaccination. CDR3: CSVDSGGWTDTQYF. CDR3 bases: TGCAGCGTGGATAGCGGGGGGTGGACAGATACGCAGTATTTT.